These 22 T cell receptor beta chains originate from one sample sequenced in a study of blood T cell repertoires in COVID-19. The data were produced by immunoSEQ multiplex PCR, yet TCRdb's version contains in-frame clones alone and is incomplete. The table includes roughly 230,000 clones, around 82% detected once. Material: peripheral blood. These receptors were collected from a man in his fifties with active or convalescent COVID-19.

The V call is TRBV7-2, the J call TRBJ2-7; 10 bases are a match to TRBD2. Trimming at V came to 3 bases and at J to 6 bases, leaving 5 bases not matched to a gene. Germline V gene data show CDR1 as SGHTA and CDR2 as FQGNSA. The CDR3 contains 14 residues. The CDR3 sequence: CASSLSGGAREQYF. CDR3 sequence (DNA): TGTGCCAGCAGCTTGAGCGGGGGGGCCCGCGAGCAGTACTTC.

This chain uses TRBV5-1 with TRBJ2-3; maybe TRBD2 (5 bases). This CDR3 contains 13 residues. Germline V lookup: CDR1 SGHRS, CDR2 YFSETQ. Trimming pared 4 bases from V and 6 bases from J, leaving 12 bases between. In DNA form, the CDR3 reads TGCGCCAGCAGCGAAACTAGTCTGGATACGCAGTATTTT. It codes for CASSETSLDTQYF.

The chain recombines TRBV11-1 with TRBJ2-1; 8 bases are shared with TRBD1. Germline CDR1 is SGHAT and CDR2 is FQDESV (reference sequence). The CDR3 loop spans 14 amino acids. V shed 5 bases, J shed 4 bases, and the junction held 4 bases outside the gene matches. The CDR3 is CASSPGGTYNEQFF. The CDR3 coding sequence is TGTGCCAGCAGCCCAGGGGGCACATACAATGAGCAGTTCTTC.

The CDR3 coding sequence is TGTGCCAGTAGTATGAAACAGGGGGCTGCCTATGGCTACACCTTC. Its translation: CASSMKQGAAYGYTF. The genes are TRBV19 and TRBJ1-2; TRBD1 aligns across 9 bases. The junction had 6 bases not matched to a gene; V was cut back by 3 bases and J by 4 bases. The germline V gene has CDR1 LNHDA and CDR2 SQIVND (reference sequence). The CDR3 is 15 residues long.

This chain connects TRBV18 to TRBJ1-4, with a possible D match to TRBD1 (6 bases). The CDR3 loop spans 15 amino acids. V lost 5 bases and J 0 bases, leaving 10 bases between the germline ends. Germline V lookup: CDR1 KGHSH, CDR2 LQKENI. CDR3 coding DNA: TGTGCCAGCTCAAATAGGACAGCAACTAATGAAAAACTGTTTTTT. It yields the protein CASSNRTATNEKLFF.

V usage is TRBV14 and J usage is TRBJ2-3; 12 nucleotides match TRBD2. Germline V lookup: CDR1 SGHDN, CDR2 FVKESK. The J segment lost 0 bases and the V segment lost 1 base, leaving 5 bases of the junction unmatched. This CDR3 is 18 amino acids long. The CDR3 here is CASSQGRLAGDSTDTQYF. The CDR3 coding sequence is TGTGCCAGCAGCCAAGGTAGACTAGCGGGGGACAGCACAGATACGCAGTATTTT.

The chain joins TRBV30 to TRBJ2-5, with D possibly TRBD2 on 6 matching bases. The CDR3 loop spans 13 amino acids. V gave up 5 bases and J gave up 5 bases, with 15 bases separating them. Germline V lookup: CDR1 GTSNPN, CDR2 SVGIG (reference sequence). The CDR3 DNA is TGTGCCTGGGGGAGGAGGGGTCTGGAGACCCAGTACTTC. Translated, it gives CAWGRRGLETQYF.

The table lists this clone with a count of one. The genes are TRBV28 and TRBJ2-7; possibly TRBD2 for D (7 bases). CDR1 and CDR2 (germline): MDHEN, SYDVKM. Trimming stripped 3 bases from V and 2 bases from J, with 14 bases between. The CDR3 has 15 residues. CDR3 bases: TGTGCCAGCAGTTTTCCTGCGGGGGCGGCCTACGAGCAGTACTTC. Translated: CASSFPAGAAYEQYF.

There are a few counts of this clone. The CDR3 nucleotides read TGTGCCAGCAGTTGGCAGAAGAACACCGGGGAGCTGTTTTTT. Translating it yields CASSWQKNTGELFF. The chain is built from TRBV6-5 and TRBJ2-2; no clear D. CDR1 MNHEY and CDR2 SVGAGI come from the germline V gene. The CDR3 spans 14 residues. V was shortened by 4 bases and J by 1 base, with 7 bases between the two germline ends.

This clone was seen just once. The V and J genes are TRBV5-5 and TRBJ2-3; TRBD1 agrees at 7 bases. From germline, CDR1 is SGHKS and CDR2 YYEKEE (reference sequence). Trimming cost V 2 bases and J 5 bases; bases outside gene matches: 8. The CDR3 extends over 15 amino acids. CDR3 DNA: TGTGCCAGCAGCTTTTACGGACAGGCAGTAGATACGCAGTATTTT. Translation: CASSFYGQAVDTQYF. Complete variable domain (other parts from reference TRBV5-5 and TRBJ2-3): DAGVTQSPTHLIKTRGQQVTLRCSPISGHKSVSWYQQVLGQGPQFIFQYYEKEERGRGNFPDRFSARQFPNYSSELNVNALLLGDSALYLCASSFYGQAVDTQYFGPGTRLTVL.

The chain combines TRBV5-6 with TRBJ2-2, with 7 bases identical to TRBD1. V lost 0 bases to trimming and J lost 3 bases; unmatched junction nucleotides: 2. Germline V gene sequence: CDR1 SGHDT, CDR2 YYEEEE. There are 15 residues in the CDR3. The DNA of the CDR3 is TGTGCCAGCAGCTTGGGACAGGGATACACCGGGGAGCTGTTTTTT. This codes for CASSLGQGYTGELFF.

This chain links TRBV19 with TRBJ2-3; 7 bases fit TRBD2. The CDR3 loop spans 15 amino acids. V lost 8 bases, J lost 2 bases, and 10 bases stayed unmatched. The germline gives CDR1 LNHDA, CDR2 SQIVND (reference sequence). Here the CDR3 reads CASSSQGDYTDTQYF. The DNA of the CDR3 is TGTGCCAGTTCCAGCCAAGGGGACTACACAGATACGCAGTATTTT.

V and J are TRBV5-6 and TRBJ2-1; a weak D match, TRBD2 (6 bases). The CDR3 consists of 14 residues. CDR1 is SGHDT and CDR2 is YYEEEE in the germline V gene. The ends were cut back, 4 bases at V and 7 bases at J, with 15 bases in the middle. CDR3 DNA: TGTGCCAGCAGCCCAGGGACTCCAAATAATGAGCAGTTCTTC. This encodes CASSPGTPNNEQFF.

This chain links TRBV19 with TRBJ1-5; the D is unclear. Germline CDR1 is LNHDA and CDR2 is SQIVND (reference sequence). V lost 4 bases and J lost 5, with 15 bases in between. There are 15 residues in the CDR3. The CDR3 DNA sequence: TGTGCCAGTAGTACCCGAGCCGGGAGCGATCAGCCCCAGCATTTT. It encodes CASSTRAGSDQPQHF. Variable domain in full (rest from reference TRBV19 and TRBJ1-5): DGGITQSPKYLFRKEGQNVTLSCEQNLNHDAMYWYRQDPGQGLRLIYYSQIVNDFQKGDIAEGYSVSREKKESFPLTVTSAQKNPTAFYLCASSTRAGSDQPQHFGDGTRLSIL.

The chain recombines TRBV7-9 with TRBJ2-1; TRBD2 matches 7 bases. CDR3 length equals 18 residues. Germline-derived CDR1 and CDR2 are SEHNR and FQNEAQ (reference sequence). Trimming at V came to 5 bases and at J to 5 bases, leaving 18 bases not matched to a gene. This CDR3 is CASSPNRGFQRGHNEQFF. The CDR3 coding sequence is TGTGCCAGCAGCCCAAACCGAGGTTTCCAGCGGGGCCACAATGAGCAGTTCTTC.

The genes are TRBV30 and TRBJ1-1, with D possibly TRBD1 on 6 matching bases. V lost 3 bases and J 1 base, leaving 9 bases between the germline ends. Germline V gene sequence: CDR1 GTSNPN, CDR2 SVGIG (reference sequence). The CDR3 spans 13 residues. CDR3 nucleotides: TGTGCCTGGAGACCGGACAGGAACACTGAAGCTTTCTTT. Protein sequence: CAWRPDRNTEAFF.

The table lists this clone with many counts. The V call is TRBV10-1, the J call TRBJ2-2, with D hard to call. Trimming stripped 10 bases from V and 6 bases from J, with 6 bases between. CDR3 length equals 10 residues. CDR1 is WNHNN, CDR2 SYGVQD, per germline (reference sequence). CDR3: CATFPGELFF. CDR3 sequence (DNA): TGCGCCACTTTTCCCGGGGAGCTGTTTTTT.

There are a few counts of this clone. This chain connects TRBV27 to TRBJ1-2, with TRBD1 matching 7 bases. Trimming at V came to 5 bases and at J to 3 bases, leaving 15 bases not matched to a gene. The CDR3 runs to 17 residues. Germline loops: CDR1 MNHEY, CDR2 SMNVEV (reference sequence). The CDR3 region has the DNA TGTGCCAGCAGTGAGGAGGACAGGTGGAAACGAGACTATGGCTACACCTTC. It translates to CASSEEDRWKRDYGYTF.

The rearrangement links TRBV7-7 to TRBJ2-5; tentatively, D is TRBD1 (7 bases). Germline loops: CDR1 SSHAT, CDR2 FNYEAQ (reference sequence). The CDR3 consists of 17 residues. Trimming removed 2 bases at V and 2 bases at J, with 18 bases between. CDR3 loop: CASSLRGAGGLQETQYF. For the CDR3, the DNA is TGTGCCAGCAGCTTAAGGGGGGCAGGGGGTTTGCAAGAGACCCAGTACTTC.

The chain combines TRBV2 with TRBJ1-1; no firm D call. V dropped 5 bases and J dropped 0 bases, with 10 bases sitting between them. The CDR3 loop spans 14 amino acids. Looked up from germline, CDR1 is SNHLY and CDR2 is FYNNEI. Here the CDR3 DNA reads TGTGCCAGCAGTCCTCCGTCTTTGAACACTGAAGCTTTCTTT. Protein: CASSPPSLNTEAFF.

The J gene is TRBJ1-5, the V gene TRBV5-1; TRBD1 agrees at 9 bases. After removal of 1 base from V and 7 bases from J, the junction contained 18 bases not matched to a gene. Germline lookup yields CDR1 SGHRS and CDR2 YFSETQ. CDR3 length: 19 residues. CDR3 sequence: CASSLKRVALGTGRQPQHF. As DNA, the CDR3 is TGCGCCAGCAGCTTGAAGCGGGTGGCCCTCGGGACAGGGAGGCAGCCCCAGCATTTT.

V and J are TRBV4-2 and TRBJ2-3; 13 nucleotides agree with TRBD2. Germline V gene lookup returns CDR1 LGHNA and CDR2 YNFKEQ. V shed 5 bases and J 1 base; nucleotides not matched to a gene: 6. This CDR3 is 17 amino acids long. This CDR3 is CASSFTGTSGGTDTQYF. CDR3 nucleotides: TGTGCCAGCAGCTTCACCGGGACTAGCGGGGGCACAGATACGCAGTATTTT.